Listed below are T cell receptor beta chains from one sample, sequenced in a study of T cells in tuberculosis. Profiling relied on immunoSEQ multiplex PCR, and the TCRdb table lists in-frame clones only, not all of them. Among roughly 35,000 clones, nearly 95% were seen once, and the ten largest hold more than 6.5%. Sequenced input: PBMCs. Receptor source: a donor between 10 and 35 years old with latent tuberculosis or without tuberculosis infection. CDR3s include the opening cysteine and the closing phenylalanine or tryptophan. Each record gives: D gene, J gene, clone size, V gene, CDR3 protein, CDR3 DNA. D genes are given only for firm matches. The size of a clone is reported for some rows only, either as once, few or many, or as a class for expanded clones.

>TRBD1|TRBJ1-4|.|TRBV5-8
CASSTWDSAFLKLFF
TGTGCCAGCAGCACATGGGACAGTGCCTTTCTAAAACTGTTTTTT
>.|TRBJ1-5|.|TRBV6-6
CASKTQGSNNQPQHF
TGTGCCAGCAAGACACAGGGATCGAACAATCAGCCCCAGCATTTT
>TRBD1|TRBJ1-5|.|TRBV19
CASSTDRGRQPQHF
TGTGCCAGTAGCACGGACAGGGGGAGGCAGCCCCAGCATTTT
>TRBD2|TRBJ2-1|.|TRBV29-1
CSVEALGGVHEQFF
TGCAGCGTTGAAGCCCTGGGGGGGGTTCATGAGCAGTTCTTC
>.|TRBJ2-7|.|TRBV28
CASSPVIRYEQYF
TGTGCCAGCAGCCCCGTTATCCGGTACGAGCAGTACTTC
>.|TRBJ1-6|once|TRBV6-6
CASSYSYQGPLHF
TGTGCCAGCAGTTACTCGTATCAGGGTCCCCTCCACTTT
>.|TRBJ2-3|once|TRBV5-1
CASSPWTDTDTQYF
TGCGCCAGCAGCCCCTGGACAGACACAGATACGCAGTATTTT
>TRBD1|TRBJ1-5|.|TRBV25-1
CASSESAGQGESQPQHF
TGTGCCAGCAGTGAATCAGCAGGACAGGGCGAGAGCCAGCCCCAGCATTTT
>.|TRBJ1-1|.|TRBV15
CATSRGHVGTEAFF
TGTGCCACCAGCAGGGGACACGTTGGGACTGAAGCTTTCTTT
>.|TRBJ2-6|.|TRBV6-1
CASLRVLGANVLTF
TGTGCCAGCTTGAGGGTATTAGGGGCCAACGTCCTGACTTTC
>.|TRBJ2-7|.|TRBV25-1
CASSDLSEQYF
TGTGCCAGCAGTGATCTCTCCGAGCAGTACTTC